The source of this TCR beta chain is a study of a mutant IDH1 vaccine in newly diagnosed glioma. Whole-study context: It was radiotherapy, temozolomide, or both that patients received previously, with most receiving both. General study findings and limits: Most patients, approximately 93%, showed vaccine-induced immune responses.

The time point: week 47, end of study. Mutant IDH1 20-mer peptide, at 300 ug, made up each vaccine dose, with topical imiquimod. TCRdb's copy holds only in-frame clones and misses some; the assay was immunoSEQ multiplex PCR. The data contain roughly 86,000 clones, under 90% of them singletons. A remark on this clone: The antigen is undetermined.

This material consisted of PBMCs, taken from a glioma patient whose treatment included an IDH1 peptide vaccine. This clonotype was obtained from a woman in her forties or fifties with glioma.

CDR3 protein: CASSYSTGTEQYF. CDR3 bases: TGTGCCAGCAGTTACTCGACAGGGACGGAGCAGTACTTC. The chain employs TRBV6-5 and TRBJ2-7; 7 bases are a match to TRBD1. Looked up from germline, CDR1 is MNHEY and CDR2 is SVGAGI. The CDR3 spans 13 residues. V shed 0 bases and J 7 bases; nucleotides not matched to a gene: 3.